Shown below are 12 T cell receptor beta chains from a single sample sequenced in a study of blood T cell repertoires in COVID-19. Generated by immunoSEQ multiplex PCR, the TCRdb table keeps only in-frame clones and is missing some. This table holds some 50,000 clones, around 85% found once. The sample taken for sequencing was peripheral blood. All receptors derive from a human donor in a cohort sampled during active COVID-19.

The chain carries TRBV2 and TRBJ1-1; 7 bases are a match to TRBD1. The V and J ends lost 6 bases and 7 bases, in that order; junction bases with no gene match: 5. The germline V gene has CDR1 SNHLY and CDR2 FYNNEI. The CDR3 runs to 12 residues. The CDR3 loop reads CASRRTGDEAFF. CDR3 nucleotides: TGTGCCAGCAGAAGGACAGGAGATGAAGCTTTCTTT. Variable domain in full (rest from reference TRBV2 and TRBJ1-1): EPEVTQTPSHQVTQMGQEVILRCVPISNHLYFYWYRQILGQKVEFLVSFYNNEISEKSEIFDDQFSVERPDGSNFTLKIRSTKLEDSAMYFCASRRTGDEAFFGQGTRLTVV.

This rearrangement joins TRBV10-3 to TRBJ1-1; D is undetermined. V was shortened by 10 bases and J by 0 bases, with 9 bases between the two germline ends. Germline-derived CDR1 and CDR2 are ENHRY and SYGVKD. CDR3 length equals 12 residues. The CDR3 coding sequence is TGTGCCACCGAGGGAATGAACACTGAAGCTTTCTTT. The encoded protein is CATEGMNTEAFF.

The rearrangement joins TRBV2 to TRBJ2-2; possible D gene TRBD1, 6 bases. Trimming stripped 7 bases from V and 0 bases from J, with 9 bases between. CDR3 length equals 14 residues. Germline V CDR1 and CDR2: SNHLY, FYNNEI. The CDR3 reads CASTGTSNTGELFF. The DNA for the CDR3 is TGTGCCAGCACCGGGACATCGAACACCGGGGAGCTGTTTTTT.

This clone appeared a single time. The chain recombines TRBV7-2 with TRBJ2-3, with 7 bases identical to TRBD2. Germline values: CDR1 SGHTA, CDR2 FQGNSA. The trim removed 2 bases at V and 3 bases at J, leaving 5 bases unmatched. The length of the CDR3 is 15 residues. The CDR3 loop reads CASSLYGGRTDTQYF. The CDR3 DNA sequence: TGTGCCAGCAGCTTATACGGGGGGAGGACAGATACGCAGTATTTT.

This chain joins TRBV19 and TRBJ2-1; 9 bases match TRBD1. Per the germline V gene, CDR1 is LNHDA and CDR2 is SQIVND (reference sequence). V lost 3 bases and J lost 9; bases outside the gene matches: 15. This CDR3 contains 17 residues. CDR3 bases: TGTGCCAGTAGTATTAGAAGGTGGGACAGGGCCCCCATTGAGCAGTTCTTC. Protein sequence: CASSIRRWDRAPIEQFF.

V and J are TRBV19 and TRBJ1-4, with no clear D. The CDR3 runs 14 residues. Germline V CDR1 and CDR2: LNHDA, SQIVND (reference sequence). V lost 6 bases to trimming and J lost 7 bases, with 15 bases between them. The CDR3 protein is CASRKEGGLEKLFF. The CDR3 nucleotides read TGTGCCAGTAGGAAGGAGGGCGGACTTGAAAAACTGTTTTTT.

This rearrangement joins TRBV30 to TRBJ2-7, with D possibly matching TRBD2 (6 bases). The CDR3 contains 14 residues. Germline-derived CDR1 and CDR2 are GTSNPN and SVGIG (reference sequence). V lost 3 bases, J lost 2 bases, and 14 bases lay in between. The DNA for the CDR3 is TGTGCCTGGAGCTCCGGGACTGCCCCCTACGAGCAGTACTTC. It encodes CAWSSGTAPYEQYF.

Only a few counts were recorded for this clone. The genes are TRBV10-3 and TRBJ2-7, with D possibly matching TRBD2 (5 bases). Germline V gene lookup returns CDR1 ENHRY and CDR2 SYGVKD. The CDR3 extends over 12 amino acids. The V end was cut by 10 bases, the J end by 1 base, with 11 bases between. In nucleotides, the CDR3 is TGTGCCACTGTCGGCGGGTCCTACGAGCAGTACTTC. This gives the protein CATVGGSYEQYF.

The genes are TRBV6-1 and TRBJ2-7; D is undetermined. Germline-derived CDR1 and CDR2 are MNHNS and SASEGT. The CDR3 spans 13 residues. Trimming left V 2 bases short and J 1 base short, with 6 bases between. For the CDR3, the DNA is TGTGCCAGCAGTGAACCCGGTTCCTACGAGCAGTACTTC. Protein product: CASSEPGSYEQYF.

The gene calls are TRBV7-2 and TRBJ1-5; the D gene is possibly TRBD1 (6 bases). The CDR3 consists of 16 residues. V lost 1 base and J lost 6, with 16 bases in between. CDR1 is SGHTA, CDR2 FQGNSA, per germline. In nucleotides, the CDR3 is TGTGCCAGCAGCTTAGGACTGGGAGGGGGTGGTCAGCCCCAGCATTTT. Amino acid sequence: CASSLGLGGGGQPQHF.

The rearrangement joins TRBV2 to TRBJ1-1; D gene uncertain. Germline-derived CDR1 and CDR2 are SNHLY and FYNNEI. This CDR3 contains 12 residues. Trimming took 4 bases from V and 5 from J, leaving 8 bases between them. CDR3 nucleotides: TGTGCCAGCAGTGTGTCCGGGACTGAAGCTTTCTTT. Encoded protein: CASSVSGTEAFF. The full variable domain, with the rest looked up from reference TRBV2 and TRBJ1-1, is EPEVTQTPSHQVTQMGQEVILRCVPISNHLYFYWYRQILGQKVEFLVSFYNNEISEKSEIFDDQFSVERPDGSNFTLKIRSTKLEDSAMYFCASSVSGTEAFFGQGTRLTVV.

This clone was observed once. This chain connects TRBV2 to TRBJ1-1, with D perhaps matching TRBD1 (6 bases). The CDR3 consists of 16 residues. Per the germline V gene, CDR1 is SNHLY and CDR2 is FYNNEI. Trimming stripped 6 bases from V and 1 base from J, with 18 bases between. CDR3 sequence reads: CASRGDINPRNTEAFF. CDR3 nucleotide sequence: TGTGCCAGCAGGGGGGACATCAACCCCCGGAACACTGAAGCTTTCTTT.